The clone carrying this TCR beta chain was recorded at least ten times. The target antigen is unknown. The germline V and J ends were trimmed by 2 bases and 6 bases, with 7 bases remaining between them. This CDR3 is built from 11 residues. In germline, CDR1 is SQVTM, CDR2 ANQGSEA. This sample is part of a study of CD8 T cells in ankylosing spondylitis. General study points: Several highly homologous variants formed a TCR beta motif that appeared characteristic of ankylosing spondylitis blood. Matched synovial fluid from ankylosing spondylitis patients was reported to be enriched for disease-linked clones.

The TCR beta libraries were generated through quantitative 5'-RACE incorporating molecular barcodes. TCRdb passed the 5' RACE reads through MiXCR, listing each CDR3 protein once. The sample holds 100,000 to 150,000 distinct CDR3 sequences; about a sixth are singletons and the top ten take around a third. Material for sequencing was blood, either unsorted or a sorted T cell fraction (not recorded which). The J gene is TRBJ1-2, the V gene TRBV29-1; D is uncertain. The receptor comes from a male donor with ankylosing spondylitis. DNA of the CDR3: TGCAGCGTTGAACGGGGTGATGGCTACACCTTC. Translating it yields CSVERGDGYTF.